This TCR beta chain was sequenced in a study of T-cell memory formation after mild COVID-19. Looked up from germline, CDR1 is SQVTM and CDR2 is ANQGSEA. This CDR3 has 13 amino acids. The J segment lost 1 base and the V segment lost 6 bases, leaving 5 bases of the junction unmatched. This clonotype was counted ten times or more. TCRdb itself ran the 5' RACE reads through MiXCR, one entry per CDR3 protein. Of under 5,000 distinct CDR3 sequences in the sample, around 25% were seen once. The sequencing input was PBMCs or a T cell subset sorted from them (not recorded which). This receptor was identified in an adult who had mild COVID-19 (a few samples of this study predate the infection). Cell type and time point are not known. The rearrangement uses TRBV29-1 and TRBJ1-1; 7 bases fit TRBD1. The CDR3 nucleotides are TGCAGCGTCGGGACAGTCGGGAACACTGAAGCTTTCTTT. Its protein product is CSVGTVGNTEAFF.